Listed below are T cell receptor beta chains from one sample, sequenced in a study of tumor-infiltrating lymphocytes in primary liver carcinoma. MiXCR, run by TCRdb on the multiplex PCR reads, gives a single entry per CDR3 protein. This table has around 40,000 distinct CDR3 sequences, around 70% appearing once. Specimen: liver tumor tissue from sampling region 2. These receptors all come from a man aged 40-49 years with primary liver carcinoma and hepatitis B virus infection. Each CDR3 is given with its conserved first and last residue. Fields, in order: clone size, V gene, J gene, D gene, CDR3 DNA, CDR3 protein. The D gene is left open where the match is weak. Clone size is given for some rows only: seen once, a few or many times, or a class if the clone is expanded.

size: .
V: TRBV29-1
J: TRBJ2-7
D: TRBD2
DNA: TGCAGCGTCGCTTCGGAGCTAGCGGGATCGTACGAGCAGTACTTC
CDR3: CSVASELAGSYEQYF

size: .
V: TRBV5-1
J: TRBJ1-2
D: .
DNA: TGCGCCAGTAGCCCTTGGACAGAGGGCGATGGCTACTCCTTC
CDR3: CASSPWTEGDGYSF

size: .
V: TRBV29-1
J: TRBJ1-2
D: .
DNA: TGCAGCGCCCGAACAGGGAGTAACTATGACTACACCTTC
CDR3: CSARTGSNYDYTF

size: .
V: TRBV10-3
J: TRBJ2-3
D: .
DNA: TGTGCCATCAGTGCTGGTAGGGAGCGCACAGATACGCAGTATTTT
CDR3: CAISAGRERTDTQYF

size: .
V: TRBV7-8
J: TRBJ2-7
D: .
DNA: TGTGATAGCAGCTCAACTAACGAGCAGTACTTC
CDR3: CDSSSTNEQYF

size: many
V: TRBV10-3
J: TRBJ1-1
D: .
DNA: TGTGCCATCACGAGTGGGGAGAACACTGAAGCTTTCTTT
CDR3: CAITSGENTEAFF

size: .
V: TRBV6-1
J: TRBJ2-1
D: .
DNA: TGTGCCAGCAACAATCGCTTACAGGGAACTTCCTTCAATGAGCAGTCCTTC
CDR3: CASNNRLQGTSFNEQSF

size: .
V: TRBV7-2
J: TRBJ1-6
D: .
DNA: TGTGCCAGCAACTTAGGATATGAGGGGCCCCTCCACTTT
CDR3: CASNLGYEGPLHF

size: .
V: TRBV5-1
J: TRBJ2-6
D: TRBD2
DNA: TGCACTAGCAGCCCCCGGGAGGGGAACTCTGGGGCCAACGTCCTGACTTTC
CDR3: CTSSPREGNSGANVLTF

size: medium-sized
V: TRBV7-9
J: TRBJ2-3
D: TRBD2
DNA: TGTGCCAGCAGCTCCTGGACTAGCGGGAGCCCAGATACGCAGTATTTT
CDR3: CASSSWTSGSPDTQYF

size: .
V: TRBV9
J: TRBJ2-3
D: TRBD2
DNA: TGTGCCAGCAGCGTACTAGCGGGAGGTTATACAGATACGCACTATTTT
CDR3: CASSVLAGGYTDTHYF

size: .
V: TRBV28
J: TRBJ2-1
D: TRBD2
DNA: TGTGCCATCAGTTTGTCGACTAGCGGGCCTCCCTACAATGAGCAGTTCTTC
CDR3: CAISLSTSGPPYNEQFF

size: .
V: TRBV29-1
J: TRBJ1-5
D: TRBD1
DNA: TGCAGCGTCGGGACAGCTCAAAATCAGACCCAGCATTTT
CDR3: CSVGTAQNQTQHF

size: .
V: TRBV5-4
J: TRBJ2-1
D: .
DNA: TGTGCCAGCAGCCGAAGGGGGGGAGTCGAGCAGTTCTTC
CDR3: CASSRRGGVEQFF

size: .
V: TRBV6-1
J: TRBJ2-6
D: .
DNA: TGTGCCAACAGTGAACAGGGTATGGCTGGGGCCAACATCCTGACTTTC
CDR3: CANSEQGMAGANILTF

size: few
V: TRBV6-5
J: TRBJ1-2
D: .
DNA: TGTGCCAGTAGTGAAGTTGGGGGACAAGGTTGTGGCTACACCTTC
CDR3: CASSEVGGQGCGYTF

size: .
V: TRBV4-3
J: TRBJ2-3
D: .
DNA: TGCGCCAGCAGCCAAGACGGTGGACCCACGGGAGATCGAAACACAGATACACAGTATTTT
CDR3: CASSQDGGPTGDRNTDTQYF

size: .
V: TRBV11-1
J: TRBJ2-4
D: .
DNA: TGTACCAGCAGCTTTCCCGGGACTGGCGAAACCAAAAACATTCAGTACTTC
CDR3: CTSSFPGTGETKNIQYF

size: .
V: TRBV6-2/TRBV6-3
J: TRBJ1-1
D: TRBD1
DNA: TGTGTCAGCAGCTTACCCGGAGCAGGGGGGCCGAACACTGAAGCTTTCTTT
CDR3: CVSSLPGAGGPNTEAFF

size: .
V: TRBV11-1
J: TRBJ1-6
D: .
DNA: TGTGCCAGCAGTCGGACTCTGATTTCACCCCTCCACTTT
CDR3: CASSRTLISPLHF

size: .
V: TRBV29-1
J: TRBJ2-5
D: .
DNA: TGCAGCGTCGAAGGTGTCGGACGAGGAGAGACCCAGTACTTC
CDR3: CSVEGVGRGETQYF

size: .
V: TRBV30
J: TRBJ2-2
D: .
DNA: TGTGCCTGGAGTGGGGCTAGTTTAGGCGCCGGGGAGCTGTTTTTT
CDR3: CAWSGASLGAGELFF

size: .
V: TRBV11-2
J: TRBJ2-7
D: .
DNA: TGTGCCAACAATCCTGCCGGGAGTGATAGCGAGCAGTACTTC
CDR3: CANNPAGSDSEQYF

size: .
V: TRBV6-1
J: TRBJ1-2
D: .
DNA: TGTGCCGGCAGTACCCCCCTATATGACTACACCTTC
CDR3: CAGSTPLYDYTF

size: few
V: TRBV29-1
J: TRBJ2-3
D: .
DNA: TGTAGCGTCACTGGAGTGGACGGACGTAGCACAGATATGCAGTATTTT
CDR3: CSVTGVDGRSTDMQYF

size: .
V: TRBV6-2/TRBV6-3
J: TRBJ2-5
D: .
DNA: TGTGCCAGCAGCGATAGGGCCAGGGAGACCCGGTACTTC
CDR3: CASSDRARETRYF

size: .
V: TRBV5-6
J: TRBJ2-5
D: .
DNA: TGTACCAGCAGCGATGGACATGGCTATTACCAAGAGACCCAGTACTTC
CDR3: CTSSDGHGYYQETQYF

size: many
V: TRBV19
J: TRBJ2-3
D: TRBD2
DNA: TGTGCCAGTACTCCAACCGGGACTACCTACACAGATACGCAGTATTTT
CDR3: CASTPTGTTYTDTQYF

size: .
V: TRBV14
J: TRBJ2-1
D: .
DNA: TGTGCCGGCAGCGCGGTAGGAGGAAGCTACAATGAGTTGTTCTTC
CDR3: CAGSAVGGSYNELFF

size: .
V: TRBV7-8
J: TRBJ2-7
D: .
DNA: TGTGCCAGCAGCATAACTAGCAGAGCTAGGTCCGAGCAGTACTTC
CDR3: CASSITSRARSEQYF

size: .
V: TRBV10-2
J: TRBJ2-7
D: .
DNA: TGCGCCTGCAGTGACCCGGAACAGGGCTTATACGAGCAGTACTTC
CDR3: CACSDPEQGLYEQYF

size: .
V: TRBV6-2/TRBV6-3
J: TRBJ2-7
D: .
DNA: TGCGCCAGCAGTTACACGACATACTACAAGCAGTACTTC
CDR3: CASSYTTYYKQYF

size: .
V: TRBV7-9
J: TRBJ1-4
D: .
DNA: TGTGCCAACGGACTGTTGGACGGGACCCCAACTAATGAAAAACTGTTTTTT
CDR3: CANGLLDGTPTNEKLFF